The entry that follows covers one TCR beta chain sequence. Authors' methods: For nucleated cells, counts were estimated from reference gene primer amplification. The protocol was immunoSEQ multiplex PCR, while the TCRdb copy is restricted to in-frame clones and leaves out a portion. For V, J and clone size, that table is used; D and trimming come from the DNA. The sample has 100,000 to 150,000 clones, more than 75% seen once. These data are taken from a study of blood T cell repertoires in COVID-19. Whole-study context: The United States, Italy and Spain provided the acute and convalescent COVID-19 samples. T cells, B-cell-depleted T cells, or PBMCs provided the cDNA or gDNA that served as material.

The CDR3 runs to 16 residues. V lost 4 bases to trimming and J lost 5 bases; unmatched junction nucleotides: 5. Germline assignment: CDR1 KGHDR and CDR2 SFDVKD. This receptor was identified in a woman in her sixties or seventies with acute or convalescent COVID-19. Sequenced sample: peripheral blood. V usage is TRBV24-1 and J usage is TRBJ1-5; 12 bases match TRBD1. The CDR3 DNA follows: TGTGCCACCAGTGAAGGGACAGGGGGCTTAGATCAGCCCCAGCATTTT. As protein: CATSEGTGGLDQPQHF.